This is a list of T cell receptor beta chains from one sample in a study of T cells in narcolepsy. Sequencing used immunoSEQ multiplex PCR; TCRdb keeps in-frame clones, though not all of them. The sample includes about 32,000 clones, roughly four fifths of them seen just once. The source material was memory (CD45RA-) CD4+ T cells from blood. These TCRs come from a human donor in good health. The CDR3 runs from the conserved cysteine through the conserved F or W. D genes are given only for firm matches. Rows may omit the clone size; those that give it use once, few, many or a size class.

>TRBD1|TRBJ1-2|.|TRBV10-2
CASSERDSGYGYTF
TGCGCCAGCAGTGAGAGGGACAGTGGATATGGCTACACCTTC
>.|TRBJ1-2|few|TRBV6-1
CASTIGYGYTF
TGTGCCAGCACCATCGGCTATGGCTACACCTTC
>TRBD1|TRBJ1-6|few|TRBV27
CASRSSGQELNSPLHF
TGTGCCAGCAGAAGTTCCGGACAGGAACTTAATTCACCCCTCCACTTT
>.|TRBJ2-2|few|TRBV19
CASSRTDTNTGELFF
TGTGCCAGTAGTAGGACGGACACGAACACCGGGGAGCTGTTTTTT
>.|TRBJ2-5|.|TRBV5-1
CATSTGGIGETQYF
TGCGCCACTTCAACGGGGGGCATAGGGGAGACCCAGTACTTC
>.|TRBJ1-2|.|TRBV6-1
CASRLGGQGGYTF
TGTGCCAGCAGGCTAGGCGGGCAAGGGGGCTACACCTTC
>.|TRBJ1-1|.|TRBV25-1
CASSSKLDTGAFF
TGTGCCAGCTCCAGCAAATTGGACACTGGAGCTTTCTTT
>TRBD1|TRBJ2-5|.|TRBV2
CASPMAGQGMETQYF
TGTGCCAGCCCGATGGCGGGACAGGGGATGGAGACCCAGTACTTC
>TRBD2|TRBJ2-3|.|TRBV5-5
CASSSYIAGRDTQYF
TGTGCCAGCAGCTCCTACATAGCGGGGAGGGATACGCAGTATTTT
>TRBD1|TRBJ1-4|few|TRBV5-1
CASRPAGGTTNEKLFF
TGCGCCAGCAGGCCCGCAGGGGGAACAACTAATGAAAAACTGTTTTTT
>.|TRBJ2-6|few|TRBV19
CASRRDSGANVLTF
TGTGCCAGTAGACGGGACTCTGGGGCCAACGTCCTGACTTTC
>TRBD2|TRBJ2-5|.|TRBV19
CASSPGGALETQYF
TGTGCCAGTAGCCCCGGGGGGGCTTTGGAGACCCAGTACTTC
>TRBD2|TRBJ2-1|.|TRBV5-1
CASSVGTSGGRRNEQFF
TGCGCCAGCAGCGTCGGGACTAGCGGGGGACGGCGCAATGAGCAGTTCTTC
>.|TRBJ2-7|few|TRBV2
CASSSGAGASPEQYF
TGTGCCAGCAGTTCGGGTGCGGGGGCCTCCCCCGAGCAGTACTTC
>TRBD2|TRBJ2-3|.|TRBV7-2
CASSYTSGGAKDTQYF
TGTGCCAGCAGCTACACTAGCGGGGGGGCTAAAGATACGCAGTATTTT
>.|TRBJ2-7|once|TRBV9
CASSPQTSVNEQYF
TGTGCCAGCAGCCCCCAGACCTCCGTTAACGAGCAGTACTTC
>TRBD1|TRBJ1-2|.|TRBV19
CASSIGGQGDAYGYTF
TGTGCCAGTAGTATAGGAGGACAGGGGGATGCGTATGGCTACACCTTC
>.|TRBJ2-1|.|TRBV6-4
CATTGSSSYNEQFF
TGTGCCACCACAGGGTCGAGCTCCTACAATGAGCAGTTCTTC
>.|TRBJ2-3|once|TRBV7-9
CASSLTIPGTAGWTDTQYF
TGTGCCAGCAGCTTAACCATCCCCGGGACAGCGGGGTGGACAGATACGCAGTATTTT
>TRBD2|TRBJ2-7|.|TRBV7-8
CASSPIAGGRLTYF
TGTGCCAGCAGCCCAATAGCGGGGGGCCGACTAACGTACTTC
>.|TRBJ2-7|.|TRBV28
CASHRWGVLGEQYF
TGTGCCAGCCACCGCTGGGGGGTCCTCGGCGAGCAGTACTTC
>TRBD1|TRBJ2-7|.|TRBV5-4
CASSSVTGTGGEQYF
TGTGCCAGCAGCTCAGTCACCGGGACAGGGGGGGAGCAGTACTTC
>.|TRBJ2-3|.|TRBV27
CASRTGAPASTQYF
TGTGCCAGCAGGACGGGGGCCCCGGCATCTACGCAGTATTTT
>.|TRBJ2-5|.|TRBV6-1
CASSGVGETQYF
TGTGCCAGCAGTGGAGTCGGAGAGACCCAGTACTTC
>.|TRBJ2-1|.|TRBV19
CASSYSGHSYNEQFF
TGTGCCAGTAGTTATAGCGGCCATTCCTACAATGAGCAGTTCTTC
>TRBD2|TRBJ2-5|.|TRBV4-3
CASSQGLAGVETQYF
TGCGCCAGCAGCCAAGGGCTAGCGGGCGTAGAGACCCAGTACTTC
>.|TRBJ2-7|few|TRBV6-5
CASSEAWNYEQYF
TGTGCCAGCAGTGAAGCTTGGAACTACGAGCAGTACTTC
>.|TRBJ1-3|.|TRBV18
CASSLGLSGNTIYF
TGTGCCAGCTCTCTAGGTCTTTCTGGAAACACCATATATTTT
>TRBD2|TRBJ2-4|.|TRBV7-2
CASSLVVASGKNIQYF
TGTGCCAGCAGCTTAGTGGTGGCTAGCGGAAAAAACATTCAGTACTTC
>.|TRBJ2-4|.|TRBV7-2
CASSSRRLGIENIQYF
TGTGCCAGCAGCTCTCGGCGGTTGGGGATCGAAAACATTCAGTACTTC
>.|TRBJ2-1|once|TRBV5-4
CASSFTEYNEQFF
TGTGCCAGCAGCTTCACAGAGTACAATGAGCAGTTCTTC
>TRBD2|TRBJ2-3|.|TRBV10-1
CASSSSGASTDTQYF
TGCGCCAGCAGCTCTAGCGGGGCTAGCACAGATACGCAGTATTTT
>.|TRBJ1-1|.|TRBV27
CASSFRTDNTEAFF
TGTGCCAGCAGTTTTAGGACGGACAACACTGAAGCTTTCTTT
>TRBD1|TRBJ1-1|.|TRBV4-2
CASSQDPGGQTEAFF
TGTGCCAGCAGCCAAGATCCAGGGGGGCAAACTGAAGCTTTCTTT
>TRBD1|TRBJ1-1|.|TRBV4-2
CASGGTGASGEAFF
TGTGCCAGCGGCGGGACAGGGGCTTCGGGTGAAGCTTTCTTT
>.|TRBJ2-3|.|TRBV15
CATSRGRVDTDTQYF
TGTGCCACCAGCAGAGGAAGGGTCGATACAGATACGCAGTATTTT
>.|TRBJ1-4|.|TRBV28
CASSPPGGATNEKLFF
TGTGCCAGCTCCCCCCCGGGGGGCGCAACTAATGAAAAACTGTTTTTT
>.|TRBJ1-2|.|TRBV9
CASSVDMGSGYTF
TGTGCCAGCAGCGTAGACATGGGAAGCGGCTACACCTTC
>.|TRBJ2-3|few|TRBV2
CASSEVTRTQYF
TGTGCCAGCAGTGAAGTAACACGTACGCAGTATTTT
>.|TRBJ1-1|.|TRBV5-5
CASGTGTRGTEAFF
TGTGCCAGCGGCACCGGTACCAGGGGCACTGAAGCTTTCTTT
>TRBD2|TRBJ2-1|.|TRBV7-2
CAGGVSSYNEQFF
TGTGCCGGGGGGGTGAGCTCCTACAATGAGCAGTTCTTC
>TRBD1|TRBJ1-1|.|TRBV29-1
CSVELSGQGRNTEAFF
TGCAGCGTTGAACTCTCTGGACAGGGTCGTAACACTGAAGCTTTCTTT
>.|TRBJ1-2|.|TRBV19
CASSPEGRNYGYTF
TGTGCCAGTAGTCCCGAGGGAAGGAACTATGGCTACACCTTC
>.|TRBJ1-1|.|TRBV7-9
CASSAPRPRGIEAFF
TGTGCCAGCAGCGCACCAAGGCCACGGGGTATTGAAGCTTTCTTT
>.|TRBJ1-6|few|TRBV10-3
CAISGSRDGSPLHF
TGTGCCATCAGTGGATCCCGGGACGGTTCACCCCTCCACTTT